This is a list of T cell receptor beta chains from one sample in a study of T cells in Graves' hyperthyroidism and ophthalmopathy. TCRdb itself ran the multiplex PCR reads through MiXCR, one entry per CDR3 protein. The data contain some 270,000 distinct CDR3 sequences, around 15% of them singletons. Material: blood. Receptors were obtained from a woman between 35 and 50 years old with Graves' hyperthyroidism. CDR3s include the opening cysteine and the closing phenylalanine or tryptophan. Fields, in order: V gene, D gene, clone size, J gene, CDR3 DNA, CDR3 protein. D genes are given only for firm matches. Rows may omit the clone size; those that give it use once, few, many or a size class.

V gene: TRBV7-2; D gene: TRBD2; clone size: many; J gene: TRBJ2-3; CDR3 DNA: TGTGCCAGCAGCCCCCGGGAGTCGGGAGGCAGAGATACGCAGTATTTT; CDR3 protein: CASSPRESGGRDTQYF
V gene: TRBV6-4; D gene: NA; clone size: many; J gene: TRBJ1-5; CDR3 DNA: TGTGCCAGCAGTGCCCAACAGGGTCGGGGCGATAACAATCAGCCCCAGCATTTT; CDR3 protein: CASSAQQGRGDNNQPQHF
V gene: TRBV5-1; D gene: TRBD2; clone size: many; J gene: TRBJ2-7; CDR3 DNA: TGCGCCAGCAGCAAAGCGGGAGATGAGCAGTACTTC; CDR3 protein: CASSKAGDEQYF
V gene: TRBV5-5; D gene: NA; clone size: NA; J gene: TRBJ2-1; CDR3 DNA: TGTGCCAGCAGCCTGGAGACAGCCCTTGGCGTGAACAATGAGCAGTTCTTC; CDR3 protein: CASSLETALGVNNEQFF
V gene: TRBV29-1; D gene: TRBD1; clone size: many; J gene: TRBJ2-7; CDR3 DNA: TGCAGCGTTGGTGACGGACAGGGGCACCACGAGCAGTACTTC; CDR3 protein: CSVGDGQGHHEQYF
V gene: TRBV27; D gene: NA; clone size: many; J gene: TRBJ1-1; CDR3 DNA: TGTGCCAGCAGGGAGGGACGTCGGGGTACTGAAGCTTTCTTT; CDR3 protein: CASREGRRGTEAFF
V gene: TRBV4-1; D gene: NA; clone size: NA; J gene: TRBJ2-2; CDR3 DNA: TGCGCCAGCAGCCAACCTCAGGGTAACACCGGGGAGCTGTTTTTT; CDR3 protein: CASSQPQGNTGELFF
V gene: TRBV7-3; D gene: TRBD2; clone size: few; J gene: TRBJ2-3; CDR3 DNA: TGTGCCAGCAGCCCTGGACTAGCGGGGAATACGCAGTATTTT; CDR3 protein: CASSPGLAGNTQYF
V gene: TRBV6-2/TRBV6-3; D gene: NA; clone size: NA; J gene: TRBJ2-3; CDR3 DNA: TGTGCCAGCAGTTTCTCGCTAGTAGCAGATACGCAGTATTTT; CDR3 protein: CASSFSLVADTQYF
V gene: TRBV28; D gene: NA; clone size: many; J gene: TRBJ2-2; CDR3 DNA: TGTGCCAGCAGTTTCGTACTTAAACACACCGGGGAGCTGTTTTTT; CDR3 protein: CASSFVLKHTGELFF
V gene: TRBV10-1; D gene: NA; clone size: NA; J gene: TRBJ2-5; CDR3 DNA: TGCGCCAGCAGTGACCCCTCCGGGACCCAGTACTTC; CDR3 protein: CASSDPSGTQYF
V gene: TRBV6-5; D gene: NA; clone size: many; J gene: TRBJ1-5; CDR3 DNA: TGTGCCAGCAGTTACTCGTCAGGGAGCAATCAGCCCCAGCATTTT; CDR3 protein: CASSYSSGSNQPQHF
V gene: TRBV12-3/TRBV12-4; D gene: NA; clone size: many; J gene: TRBJ2-7; CDR3 DNA: TGTGCCAGCAGTTTAGGGGCGCTAACCCTCAGCTCCTACGAGCAGTACTTC; CDR3 protein: CASSLGALTLSSYEQYF
V gene: TRBV20-1; D gene: NA; clone size: NA; J gene: TRBJ2-4; CDR3 DNA: TGCAGTGCTAGTACGGGGCTAGCCAAAAACATTCAGTACTTC; CDR3 protein: CSASTGLAKNIQYF
V gene: TRBV11-2; D gene: NA; clone size: many; J gene: TRBJ2-3; CDR3 DNA: TGTGCCAGCAGCTTAATGTCTAGCACAGATACGCAGTATTTT; CDR3 protein: CASSLMSSTDTQYF
V gene: TRBV5-8; D gene: NA; clone size: NA; J gene: TRBJ2-1; CDR3 DNA: TGTGCCAGCAGTCTAAACGTCGCCAGGCAGAATGAGCAGTTCTTC; CDR3 protein: CASSLNVARQNEQFF
V gene: TRBV6-1; D gene: TRBD2; clone size: many; J gene: TRBJ2-2; CDR3 DNA: TGTGCCAGCAGCCGGCTCGCGGGAGTCACCGGGGAGCTGTTTTTT; CDR3 protein: CASSRLAGVTGELFF
V gene: TRBV12-3/TRBV12-4; D gene: NA; clone size: many; J gene: TRBJ2-3; CDR3 DNA: TGTGCCAGCAGTCCGGAGGGGGTTACGCAGTATTTT; CDR3 protein: CASSPEGVTQYF
V gene: TRBV2; D gene: TRBD1; clone size: many; J gene: TRBJ1-2; CDR3 DNA: TGTGCCAGCAGTGAGCATCCGGGACAGGGGATAAAGGGCTACACCTTC; CDR3 protein: CASSEHPGQGIKGYTF
V gene: TRBV6-5; D gene: TRBD1; clone size: many; J gene: TRBJ1-5; CDR3 DNA: TGTGCCAGCAGTTACAGGGCTGACAGGGCCAATCAGCCCCAGCATTTT; CDR3 protein: CASSYRADRANQPQHF
V gene: TRBV7-8; D gene: NA; clone size: many; J gene: TRBJ1-1; CDR3 DNA: TGTGCCAGCAGCCCCTGGTTCGTGATGAACACTGAAGCTTTCTTT; CDR3 protein: CASSPWFVMNTEAFF
V gene: TRBV6-5; D gene: NA; clone size: many; J gene: TRBJ1-4; CDR3 DNA: TGTGCCAGCAGTTACTTACAGGGCACGGGTGAAAAACTGTTTTTT; CDR3 protein: CASSYLQGTGEKLFF
V gene: TRBV3-1; D gene: NA; clone size: many; J gene: TRBJ2-1; CDR3 DNA: TGTGCCAGCAGCCAGGTAGGACACCCGACCCCTGAGCAGTTCTTC; CDR3 protein: CASSQVGHPTPEQFF
V gene: TRBV11-2; D gene: TRBD2; clone size: many; J gene: TRBJ2-5; CDR3 DNA: TGTGCCAGCAGCTTAGGCGGGAGCGGGGAGACCCAGTACTTC; CDR3 protein: CASSLGGSGETQYF
V gene: TRBV5-1; D gene: TRBD1; clone size: NA; J gene: TRBJ1-1; CDR3 DNA: TGCGCCAGCGGCGGACAGGGCGGCACTGAAGCTTTCTTT; CDR3 protein: CASGGQGGTEAFF
V gene: TRBV6-1; D gene: NA; clone size: many; J gene: TRBJ1-1; CDR3 DNA: TGTGCCAGCAGAGGGGACGGCACTGAAGCTTTCTTT; CDR3 protein: CASRGDGTEAFF